Sequencing of this T cell receptor beta chain was carried out in a study of blood T cell repertoires in COVID-19. Overall study: Acute and convalescent COVID-19 samples came from the United States, Italy and Spain. PBMCs, B-cell-depleted T cells, or T cells were the source of the cDNA or gDNA that made up the material.

Per the germline V gene, CDR1 is MGHDK and CDR2 is SYGVNS. The CDR3 totals 14 residues. The germline V and J ends were trimmed by 4 bases and 1 base, with 10 bases remaining between them. Assignments of participants to cohorts depended upon their own reported clinical history. Using immunoSEQ multiplex PCR, the repertoire was profiled, and TCRdb retains in-frame clones only, with some absent. The table includes about 310,000 clones, approximately 85% detected once. The receptor's source is a man aged 25-45 years who had recovered from COVID-19. The J gene is TRBJ1-1, the V gene TRBV25-1; perhaps TRBD1 as D (6 bases). The sample was PBMCs or T cells enriched from blood (not recorded which). The CDR3 nucleotides are TGTGCCAGCAGTGTAGGACAGAGGAACACTGAAGCTTTCTTT. This sequence encodes CASSVGQRNTEAFF.